This TCR beta chain was found in a study of blood T cells in healthy people across ages. Trimming took 5 bases from V and 4 from J, leaving 11 bases between them. Germline V CDR1 and CDR2: SGHTA, FQGNSA. The CDR3 has 13 residues. Then a second PCR, running roughly 7 to 11 cycles, was carried out with a sample-barcoded 5' primer and a J-beta primer mix. MiXCR, run by TCRdb on the 5' RACE reads, gives a single entry per CDR3 protein. The sample has 800,000 or so distinct CDR3 sequences; about 47% are singletons. This clonotype was recorded only once. This clonotype originated in a man older than 75 in good health. Sequenced: blood. The chain joins TRBV7-2 to TRBJ1-2; tentatively, D is TRBD1 (5 bases). CDR3 sequence reads: CASSPKTAYGYTF. CDR3 sequence (DNA): TGTGCCAGCAGCCCTAAGACAGCCTATGGCTACACCTTC.